These 17 T cell receptor beta chains share one sample of origin, sequenced in a study of blood T cell repertoires in COVID-19. The method was immunoSEQ multiplex PCR; TCRdb's version includes in-frame clones alone and lacks a portion of them. The repertoire has hundreds of thousands of clones, over 75% of them found once; the top ten carry less than 10%. The material sequenced was peripheral blood. The receptors derive from a human donor in a cohort sampled during active COVID-19.

This clone was seen more than once but under ten times. The genes are TRBV7-9 and TRBJ2-7, with a weak D call TRBD2 (6 bases). The CDR3 contains 14 residues. Germline V gene lookup returns CDR1 SEHNR and CDR2 FQNEAQ (reference sequence). Trimming left V 5 bases short and J 2 bases short, with 13 bases between. This CDR3 reads CASSPPTRAYEQYF. CDR3 sequence (DNA): TGTGCCAGCAGCCCCCCGACTAGGGCCTACGAGCAGTACTTC.

The J gene is TRBJ1-1, the V gene TRBV27; 12 bases map to TRBD1. CDR1 and CDR2 from the germline V gene are MNHEY and SMNVEV (reference sequence). The CDR3 spans 15 residues. The ends lost 5 bases at V and 10 bases at J; junction bases unmatched: 11. The CDR3 protein is CASSTAGTGGRRAFF. Here the CDR3 DNA reads TGTGCCAGCAGTACCGCCGGGACAGGGGGCCGTAGAGCTTTCTTT.

The rearrangement uses TRBV3-1 (or the pseudogene TRBV3-2) and TRBJ2-5; TRBD2 matches at 8 bases. The CDR3 has 15 residues. Per germline, CDR1 LGHDT and CDR2 YNNKEL (reference sequence). J lost 5 bases, V lost 5 bases, and 10 bases had no gene match. The CDR3 region is CASSKSGSDGETQYF. In DNA, the CDR3 is TGTGCCAGCAGCAAAAGCGGGAGTGACGGGGAGACCCAGTACTTC.

This clone came up once. This chain joins TRBV5-1 and TRBJ1-2; D is uncertain. The CDR3 runs 14 residues. CDR1 is SGHRS and CDR2 is YFSETQ in the germline V gene. V was shortened by 0 bases and J by 8 bases, with 14 bases between the two germline ends. The CDR3 spells CASSLVISPRGYTF. CDR3 nucleotides: TGCGCCAGCAGCTTGGTGATTAGCCCTCGGGGCTACACCTTC.

This rearrangement joins TRBV27 to TRBJ2-2, with 9 nucleotides matching TRBD1. Trimming cost V 6 bases and J 1 base; bases outside gene matches: 6. The CDR3 runs to 16 residues. The germline CDR1 and CDR2 sequences are MNHEY and SMNVEV (reference sequence). The CDR3 region is CASRATGGGNTGELFF. DNA for the CDR3: TGTGCCAGCAGAGCAACAGGGGGCGGGAACACCGGGGAGCTGTTTTTT.

This clone has just a few counts. The chain carries TRBV29-1 and TRBJ2-1, with a possible D match to TRBD1 (6 bases). This CDR3 has 16 amino acids. Germline V gene lookup returns CDR1 SQVTM and CDR2 ANQGSEA. Trimming took off 6 bases at V and 1 base at J, with 19 bases between the two ends. In DNA, the CDR3 is TGCAGCGTCTCGCCTCCTTGGGGGCGATCCTACAATGAGCAGTTCTTC. Translation gives CSVSPPWGRSYNEQFF.

The V and J genes are TRBV5-1 and TRBJ1-4; 7 positions match TRBD1. Germline CDR1 is SGHRS and CDR2 is YFSETQ. V lost 4 bases to trimming and J lost 3 bases; unmatched junction nucleotides: 6. The CDR3 contains 15 residues. CDR3 protein: CASSAEGAANEKLFF. CDR3 DNA: TGCGCCAGCAGCGCCGAGGGGGCAGCTAATGAAAAACTGTTTTTT.

The chain recombines TRBV19 with TRBJ1-2; 10 nucleotides line up with TRBD1. The CDR3 sequence is 13 residues long. After removal of 5 bases from V and 7 bases from J, the junction contained 4 bases not matched to a gene. Looked up from germline, CDR1 is LNHDA and CDR2 is SQIVND (reference sequence). The CDR3 region is CASSWDRGSGYTF. CDR3 in DNA: TGTGCCAGTAGTTGGGACAGGGGCAGTGGCTACACCTTC.

The genes are TRBV15 and TRBJ2-3; TRBD2 agrees at 12 bases. Per germline, CDR1 LNHNV and CDR2 YYDKDF (reference sequence). This CDR3 region has 16 residues. J was trimmed by 5 bases and V by 2 bases; bases with no gene match: 5. CDR3 amino acids: CATSRSSGGALDTQYF. The CDR3 DNA reads as TGTGCCACCAGCAGATCTAGCGGGGGGGCCTTAGATACGCAGTATTTT. The complete variable domain, with remaining parts taken from reference TRBV15 and TRBJ2-3, reads DAMVIQNPRYQVTQFGKPVTLSCSQTLNHNVMYWYQQKSSQAPKLLFHYYDKDFNNEADTPDNFQSRRPNTSFCFLDIRSPGLGDTAMYLCATSRSSGGALDTQYFGPGTRLTVL.

The rearrangement uses TRBV18 and TRBJ2-3, with a weak D call TRBD1 (6 bases). Germline loops: CDR1 KGHSH, CDR2 LQKENI. The CDR3 spans 15 residues. Trimming cost V 1 base and J 4 bases, with 12 bases left between them. CDR3 sequence: CASSPLAGASDTQYF. DNA of the CDR3: TGTGCCAGCTCACCACTGGCAGGGGCTTCAGATACGCAGTATTTT.

The chain joins TRBV7-8 to TRBJ2-5; a possible D gene is TRBD2 (6 bases). This CDR3 has 17 amino acids. V lost 0 bases and J lost 1, with 15 bases in between. Germline V gene data show CDR1 as SGHVS and CDR2 as FQNEAQ. The CDR3 sequence is CASSLAGGIGGQETQYF. The CDR3 bases are TGTGCCAGCAGCTTAGCGGGCGGGATCGGTGGCCAAGAGACCCAGTACTTC.

The chain couples TRBV2 to TRBJ2-1, with 13 bases identical to TRBD2. Germline CDR1 and CDR2: SNHLY and FYNNEI. Trimming cost V 6 bases and J 5 bases; bases outside gene matches: 4. The CDR3 totals 15 residues. CDR3 DNA sequence: TGTGCCAGCAGAGCCGGGACTAGCGGGAACAATGAGCAGTTCTTC. Its translation is CASRAGTSGNNEQFF.

Worth noting for this clone: One junction end disagrees with the germline gene, perhaps due to a read error. V usage is TRBV7-7 and J usage is TRBJ2-5; TRBD2 is a possible D gene (5 bases). Germline V gene sequence: CDR1 SSHAT, CDR2 FNYEAQ (reference sequence). The CDR3 length is 14 residues. The CDR3 DNA follows: TGTGCTAGCAGCTTAGTTCGTTCGGGGGAGACCCAGTACTTC. This codes for CASSLVRSGETQYF.

The chain joins TRBV7-2 to TRBJ2-1; 9 bases fit TRBD1. CDR3 length: 14 amino acids. V lost 8 bases to trimming and J lost 3 bases; unmatched junction nucleotides: 5. The germline CDR1 and CDR2 sequences are SGHTA and FQGNSA. The CDR3 coding sequence is TGTGCCAGCGTGCCGGGACAGGGCTACAATGAGCAGTTCTTC. It codes for CASVPGQGYNEQFF.

The chain is built from TRBV18 and TRBJ1-1; no reliable D call. The V and J ends lost 2 bases and 4 bases respectively, with 11 bases between them. Looked up from germline, CDR1 is KGHSH and CDR2 is LQKENI. The CDR3 has 14 amino acids. CDR3 region: CASSPAVGSTEAFF. The CDR3 DNA follows: TGTGCCAGCTCACCAGCCGTTGGGAGCACTGAAGCTTTCTTT.

The chain employs TRBV9 and TRBJ1-6; 7 bases match TRBD1. Trimming took 0 bases from V and 10 from J; bases not matched to a gene: 4. The length of the CDR3 is 14 residues. The germline gives CDR1 SGDLS, CDR2 YYNGEE. The CDR3 reads CASSVDRGGSPLHF. As DNA, the CDR3 is TGTGCCAGCAGCGTAGACAGGGGCGGATCACCCCTCCACTTT.

This rearrangement joins TRBV19 to TRBJ2-7; TRBD1 might be the D (6 bases). V lost 7 bases to trimming and J lost 1 base, with 11 bases between them. The CDR3 length is 13 residues. Germline CDR1 reads LNHDA; CDR2 reads SQIVND (reference sequence). The DNA of the CDR3 is TGTGCCAGTATGGGGGACACATCCTACGAGCAGTACTTC. Translating gives CASMGDTSYEQYF.